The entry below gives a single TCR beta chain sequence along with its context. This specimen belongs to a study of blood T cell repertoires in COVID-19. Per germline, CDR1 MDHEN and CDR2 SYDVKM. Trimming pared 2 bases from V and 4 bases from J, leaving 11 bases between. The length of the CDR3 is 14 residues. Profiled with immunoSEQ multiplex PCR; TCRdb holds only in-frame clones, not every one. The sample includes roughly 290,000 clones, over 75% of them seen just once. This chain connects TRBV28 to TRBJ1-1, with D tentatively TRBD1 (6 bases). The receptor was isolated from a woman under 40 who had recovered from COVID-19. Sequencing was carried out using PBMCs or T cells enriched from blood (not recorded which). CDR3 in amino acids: CASSLSQGITEAFF. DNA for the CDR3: TGTGCCAGCAGTTTAAGTCAGGGGATCACTGAAGCTTTCTTT.